This TCR beta chain was captured by sequencing in a study of blood T cell repertoires in COVID-19. In its sample, this clone was seen once. There are 14 residues in the CDR3. Germline V lookup: CDR1 MNHEY, CDR2 SVGAGI. V shed 5 bases and J shed 4 bases, with 13 bases lying between them. The data were produced by immunoSEQ multiplex PCR, yet TCRdb's version contains in-frame clones alone and is incomplete. The sample yields about 220,000 clones, approximately 89% seen once. The cohort comprised adults aged about 18 to 89 years residing in some 24 US areas. The V and J genes are TRBV6-5 and TRBJ2-3; D not resolved. The sequence was collected from a woman aged 40-49 years with acute COVID-19. The sequencing input was PBMCs or T cells enriched from blood (not recorded which). CDR3 amino acids: CASSPSPRADTQYF. Written as DNA, the CDR3 is TGTGCCAGCAGTCCCAGTCCCCGGGCAGATACGCAGTATTTT.